This T cell receptor beta chain was found in a study of shared T cell receptors in the human thymus. Data came from immunoSEQ multiplex PCR; TCRdb stores just in-frame clones and leaves some out. The repertoire holds more than 550,000 clones, with 70% to 90% as singletons. Trimming took off 6 bases at V and 0 bases at J, with 12 bases between the two ends. This CDR3 has 15 amino acids. The germline gives CDR1 MDHEN, CDR2 SYDVKM. These data were likewise used in another study, on human thymus T cells. From that study: The donors were infants in Finland with congenital heart defects, otherwise immunologically healthy. From resections taken during corrective heart surgery, the thymus tissue was obtained.

This TCR was recovered from a boy less than two years old with a congenital heart defect. Sequencing was done on a sample of thymocytes. V usage is TRBV28 and J usage is TRBJ1-3; D might be TRBD1 (6 bases). CDR3 nucleotide sequence: TGTGCCAGCAGGGGACAATTTACCTCTGGAAACACCATATATTTT. Translated, it gives CASRGQFTSGNTIYF. Based on the CDR3 plus reference TRBV28 and TRBJ1-3, the full variable domain is DVKVTQSSRYLVKRTGEKVFLECVQDMDHENMFWYRQDPGLGLRLIYFSYDVKMKEKGDIPEGYSVSREKKERFSLILESASTNQTSMYLCASRGQFTSGNTIYFGEGSWLTVV.